This T cell receptor (beta chain) was retrieved from a study of blood T cells in healthy people across ages. Germline-derived CDR1 and CDR2 are LGHDT and YNNKEL (reference sequence). The CDR3 contains 18 residues. J gave up 1 base and V 0 bases, and 11 bases lay outside the gene matches. The donors, aged roughly 6 to 90, were healthy Caucasians from Russia. Combining a sample-barcoded 5' primer with a J-beta primer mix, a second PCR ran for roughly 6 to 11 cycles. From the 5' RACE reads, TCRdb called clonotypes with MiXCR, one entry per CDR3 protein. The sample contains under 2 million distinct CDR3 sequences, 30% to 35% of which appear only once. Notes on this clonotype: Its target is unknown.

Study outcomes and limitations: Aged donors had fewer naive CD4+ cells and lower diversity than long-lived donors. Because sorting was not performed, PBMCs prevented conclusive naive versus antigen-experienced comparison.

Input material: blood. V and J are TRBV3-1 and TRBJ1-1; 7 nucleotides align to TRBD1. The TCR comes from a woman in her twenties or thirties in good health. The CDR3 loop reads CASSQEIFWTGKNTEAFF. The CDR3 bases are TGTGCCAGCAGCCAAGAAATATTTTGGACAGGCAAGAACACTGAAGCTTTCTTT.